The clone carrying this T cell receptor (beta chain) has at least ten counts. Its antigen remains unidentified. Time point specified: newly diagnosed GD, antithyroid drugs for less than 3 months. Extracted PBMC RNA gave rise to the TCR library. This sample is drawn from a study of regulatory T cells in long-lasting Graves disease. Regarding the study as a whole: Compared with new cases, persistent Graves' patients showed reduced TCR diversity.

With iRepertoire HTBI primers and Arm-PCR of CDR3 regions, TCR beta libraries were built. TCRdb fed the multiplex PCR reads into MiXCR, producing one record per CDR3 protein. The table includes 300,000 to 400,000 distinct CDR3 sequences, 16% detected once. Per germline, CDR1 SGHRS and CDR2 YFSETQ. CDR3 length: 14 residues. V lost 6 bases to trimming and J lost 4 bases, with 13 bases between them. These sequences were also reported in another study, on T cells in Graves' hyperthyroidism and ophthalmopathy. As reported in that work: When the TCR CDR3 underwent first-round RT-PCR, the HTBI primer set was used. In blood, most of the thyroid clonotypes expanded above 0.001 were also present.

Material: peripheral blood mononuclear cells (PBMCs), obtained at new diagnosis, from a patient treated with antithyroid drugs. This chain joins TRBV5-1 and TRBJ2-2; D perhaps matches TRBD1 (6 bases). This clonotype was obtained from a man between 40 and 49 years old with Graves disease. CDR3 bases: TGCGCCAGCAACGTTGGACAGTCCACCGGGGAGCTGTTTTTT. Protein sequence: CASNVGQSTGELFF. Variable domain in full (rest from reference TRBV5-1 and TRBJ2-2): KAGVTQTPRYLIKTRGQQVTLSCSPISGHRSVSWYQQTPGQGLQFLFEYFSETQRNKGNFPGRFSGRQFSNSRSEMNVSTLELGDSALYLCASNVGQSTGELFFGEGSRLTVL.